Below, 17 T cell receptor beta chains from the same sample are listed, as sequenced in a study of OX40 agonist ivuxolimab in advanced cancers. Repertoires were generated with immunoSEQ multiplex PCR, while TCRdb's copy carries only in-frame clones and drops some. This sample has 90,000 or so clones; more than 85% occur once, and the top ten carry about 3%. This specimen consisted of CD4+ or CD8+ T cells sorted from blood, obtained in a trial of the OX40 agonist ivuxolimab. The receptors shown here come from an adult with an advanced solid tumor such as melanoma, head and neck, liver or kidney cancer.

The J gene is TRBJ1-2, the V gene TRBV29-1, with D possibly TRBD1 on 6 matching bases. The germline V gene encodes CDR1 SQVTM and CDR2 ANQGSEA. The CDR3 runs 13 residues. V dropped 7 bases and J dropped 2 bases, with 14 bases sitting between them. The CDR3 reads CSGVQDSNYGYTF. For the CDR3, the DNA is TGCAGCGGCGTCCAGGACAGCAACTATGGCTACACCTTC.

CDR3 sequence (DNA): TGTGCCAGCAGTGACCGGTGGCCCTTCAATGAGCAGTTCTTC. Its translation: CASSDRWPFNEQFF. The rearrangement uses TRBV25-1 and TRBJ2-1; D is ambiguous. V dropped 3 bases and J dropped 6 bases, with 12 bases sitting between them. Germline V gene data show CDR1 as MGHDK and CDR2 as SYGVNS. The CDR3 is made up of 14 amino acids.

The genes are TRBV5-6 and TRBJ2-7; 8 nucleotides match TRBD2. CDR1 is SGHDT, CDR2 YYEEEE, per germline. V trimming: 4 bases; J trimming: 2 bases; junction bases outside the gene matches: 8. The CDR3 has 15 amino acids. CDR3 DNA sequence: TGTGCCAGCAGCCCCTATAGCGGGATGCCCTACGAGCAGTACTTC. Protein: CASSPYSGMPYEQYF.

The chain combines TRBV7-9 with TRBJ1-1, with D uncertain. This CDR3 has 11 amino acids. Trimming took 1 base from V and 8 from J, leaving 5 bases between them. Germline V gene sequence: CDR1 SEHNR, CDR2 FQNEAQ (reference sequence). The CDR3 is CASSLGTEAFF. Here the CDR3 DNA reads TGTGCCAGCAGCTTAGGGACCGAAGCTTTCTTT.

The chain joins TRBV13 to TRBJ2-7, with D maybe TRBD1 (6 bases). The CDR3 has 14 residues. From germline, CDR1 is PRHDT and CDR2 FYEKMQ (reference sequence). V gave up 3 bases and J gave up 5 bases, with 14 bases separating them. The CDR3 DNA reads TGTGCCAGCAGCTTGGGGGCCCTCGGGAACGAGCAGTACTTC. Protein: CASSLGALGNEQYF.

This chain uses TRBV5-1 with TRBJ1-1, with unresolved D. The CDR3 runs to 14 residues. The germline V gene encodes CDR1 SGHRS and CDR2 YFSETQ. V lost 4 bases, J lost 1 base, and 11 bases lay in between. CDR3 loop: CASSASTGNTEAFF. The CDR3 bases are TGCGCCAGCAGCGCATCCACGGGGAACACTGAAGCTTTCTTT.

J is TRBJ2-1 and V is TRBV5-6; 8 bases are shared with TRBD1. Per germline, CDR1 SGHDT and CDR2 YYEEEE. The CDR3 is made up of 16 amino acids. V shed 0 bases and J 4 bases; nucleotides not matched to a gene: 6. The CDR3 sequence: CASSLGRQGPYNEQFF. The CDR3 DNA follows: TGTGCCAGCAGCTTGGGAAGACAGGGGCCTTACAATGAGCAGTTCTTC.

V is TRBV6-5 and J is TRBJ1-1; D unclear. The germline V gene encodes CDR1 MNHEY and CDR2 SVGAGI. The CDR3 covers 15 residues. Trimming stripped 7 bases from V and 2 bases from J, with 17 bases between. DNA of the CDR3: TGTGCCAGCACCAAACAAAGGACGGGAAACACTGAAGCTTTCTTT. It codes for CASTKQRTGNTEAFF.

The rearrangement links TRBV11-2 to TRBJ2-7; 9 bases align to TRBD1. V lost 5 bases, J lost 4 bases, and 6 bases stayed unmatched. Germline CDR1 reads SGHAT; CDR2 reads FQNNGV. The CDR3 sequence is 14 residues long. The CDR3 bases are TGTGCCAGCAGCCTCGGGACAGGGAGGTACGAGCAGTACTTC. Protein: CASSLGTGRYEQYF.

The chain couples TRBV30 to TRBJ1-1; D ambiguous. Germline CDR1 GTSNPN, CDR2 SVGIG (reference sequence). The CDR3 has 11 amino acids. Deletions cut 2 bases from V and 7 bases from J, with 8 bases between. CDR3 in amino acids: CAWSFGFEAFF. The CDR3 DNA reads as TGTGCCTGGAGTTTCGGGTTTGAAGCTTTCTTT.

This clone was seen more than once but under ten times. The gene calls are TRBV7-2 and TRBJ2-1; TRBD2 is a possible D gene (5 bases). The CDR3 covers 13 residues. The germline gives CDR1 SGHTA, CDR2 FQGNSA. V lost 6 bases and J 4 bases, leaving 10 bases between the germline ends. The CDR3, as DNA: TGTGCCAGCAGGAGCGGCGAATACAATGAGCAGTTCTTC. This translates into CASRSGEYNEQFF.

V gene TRBV6-1 combines with J gene TRBJ1-5, with 7 nucleotides matching TRBD1. There are 15 residues in the CDR3. The germline V gene has CDR1 MNHNS and CDR2 SASEGT. V was clipped by 2 bases and J by 7 bases; unmatched bases: 8. The CDR3 protein is CASSEYPDRAQPQHF. The CDR3 bases are TGTGCCAGCAGTGAATACCCTGACAGGGCCCAGCCCCAGCATTTT.

This chain links TRBV30 with TRBJ1-1, with unresolved D. There are 13 residues in the CDR3. Deletions cut 0 bases from V and 0 bases from J, with 5 bases between. CDR1 and CDR2 (germline): GTSNPN, SVGIG (reference sequence). In DNA, the CDR3 is TGTGCCTGGAGTGTACTTTTGAACACTGAAGCTTTCTTT. Protein product: CAWSVLLNTEAFF.

The V call is TRBV14, the J call TRBJ2-5; D may correspond to TRBD1 or TRBD2 (5 bases each). The germline V gene encodes CDR1 SGHDN and CDR2 FVKESK. V dropped 0 bases and J dropped 9 bases, with 17 bases sitting between them. The CDR3 totals 15 residues. The CDR3 nucleotides read TGTGCCAGCAGCCAAGATCCACCGGGACCCAGTGCCCAGTACTTC. The encoded protein is CASSQDPPGPSAQYF.

V gene TRBV11-2 combines with J gene TRBJ1-3; D ambiguous. There are 15 residues in the CDR3. Germline V CDR1 and CDR2: SGHAT, FQNNGV. Trimming pared 1 base from V and 0 bases from J, leaving 7 bases between. In nucleotides, the CDR3 is TGTGCCAGCAGCTTAGTAGCTGGCTCTGGAAACACCATATATTTT. Translating gives CASSLVAGSGNTIYF.

J is TRBJ2-4 and V is TRBV5-8; the match to TRBD2 covers 7 bases. V was pared by 6 bases and J by 1 base, with 7 bases of the junction left unmatched. Germline CDR1 SGHTS, CDR2 YDEGEE. The CDR3 has 15 residues. The CDR3 loop reads CASTRAGLAKNIQYF. In DNA, the CDR3 is TGTGCCAGCACCAGAGCGGGGCTGGCCAAAAACATTCAGTACTTC.

The chain uses TRBV19 and TRBJ2-7; D perhaps matches TRBD1 (6 bases). Per germline, CDR1 LNHDA and CDR2 SQIVND (reference sequence). Trimming pared 4 bases from V and 2 bases from J, leaving 15 bases between. The CDR3 is 15 amino acids. CDR3: CASSTRQEVPYEQYF. In DNA, the CDR3 is TGTGCCAGTAGTACCAGACAGGAAGTTCCCTACGAGCAGTACTTC. The entire variable domain, with the rest obtained from reference TRBV19 and TRBJ2-7, is as follows: DGGITQSPKYLFRKEGQNVTLSCEQNLNHDAMYWYRQDPGQGLRLIYYSQIVNDFQKGDIAEGYSVSREKKESFPLTVTSAQKNPTAFYLCASSTRQEVPYEQYFGPGTRLTVT.